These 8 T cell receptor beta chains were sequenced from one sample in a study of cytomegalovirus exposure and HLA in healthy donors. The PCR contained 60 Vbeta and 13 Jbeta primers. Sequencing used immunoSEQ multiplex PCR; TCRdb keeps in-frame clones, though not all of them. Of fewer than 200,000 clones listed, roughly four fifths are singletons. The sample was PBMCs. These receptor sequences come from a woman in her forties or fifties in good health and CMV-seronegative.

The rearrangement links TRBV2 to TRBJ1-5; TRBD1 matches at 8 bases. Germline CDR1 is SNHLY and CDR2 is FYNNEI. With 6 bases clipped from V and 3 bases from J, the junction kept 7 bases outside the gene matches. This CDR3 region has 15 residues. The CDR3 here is CASRSQGEYNQPQHF. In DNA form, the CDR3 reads TGTGCCAGCAGATCACAGGGGGAATACAATCAGCCCCAGCATTTT.

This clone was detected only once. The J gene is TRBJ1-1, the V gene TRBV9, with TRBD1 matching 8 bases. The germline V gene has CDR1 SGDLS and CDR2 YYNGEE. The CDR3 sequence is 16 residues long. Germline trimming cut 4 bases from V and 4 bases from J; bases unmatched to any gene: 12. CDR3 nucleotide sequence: TGTGCCAGCAGCCGCGAACCGGGACAGGAATTCACTGAAGCTTTCTTT. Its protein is CASSREPGQEFTEAFF.

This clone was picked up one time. CDR3 residues: CASSLLGSGPEQYF. In nucleotides, the CDR3 is TGTGCCAGCAGTTTACTCGGGAGCGGTCCCGAGCAGTACTTC. The chain employs TRBV28 and TRBJ2-7; D might be TRBD2 (6 bases). The CDR3 length is 14 residues. With 2 bases removed from V and 6 bases from J, the gap between germline ends came to 14 bases. Germline V gene lookup returns CDR1 MDHEN and CDR2 SYDVKM.

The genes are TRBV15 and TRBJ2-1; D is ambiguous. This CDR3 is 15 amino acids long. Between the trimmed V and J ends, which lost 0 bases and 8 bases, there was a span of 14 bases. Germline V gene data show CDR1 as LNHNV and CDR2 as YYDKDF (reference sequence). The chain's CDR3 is CATSRDQSPEDEQFF. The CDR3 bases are TGTGCCACCAGCAGAGATCAGAGTCCAGAGGATGAGCAGTTCTTC.

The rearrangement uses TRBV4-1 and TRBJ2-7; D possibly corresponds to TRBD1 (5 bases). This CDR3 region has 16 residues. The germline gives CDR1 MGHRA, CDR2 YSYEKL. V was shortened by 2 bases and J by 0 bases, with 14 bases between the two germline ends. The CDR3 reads CASSQHAGPLSYEQYF. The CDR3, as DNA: TGCGCCAGCAGCCAACACGCAGGGCCGCTCTCCTACGAGCAGTACTTC.

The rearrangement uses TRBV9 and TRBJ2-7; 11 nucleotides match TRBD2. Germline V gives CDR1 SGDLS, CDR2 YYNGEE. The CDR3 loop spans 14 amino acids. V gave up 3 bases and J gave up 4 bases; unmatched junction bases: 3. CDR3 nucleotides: TGTGCCAGCAGCGCTAGCGGGAGGTGGTACGAGCAGTACTTC. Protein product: CASSASGRWYEQYF.

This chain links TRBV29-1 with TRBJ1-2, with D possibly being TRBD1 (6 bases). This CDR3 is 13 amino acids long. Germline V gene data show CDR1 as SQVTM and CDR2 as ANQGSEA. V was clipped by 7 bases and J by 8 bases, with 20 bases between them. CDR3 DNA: TGCAGCGCCGGGGGGGCCGAGAAGATGGGCTACACCTTC. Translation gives CSAGGAEKMGYTF.

Written as DNA, the CDR3 is TGTGCCAGCAGTCCAGGGACTAGCGGGAAAAAATGGGAGCTGTTTTTT. Protein: CASSPGTSGKKWELFF. The J gene is TRBJ2-2, the V gene TRBV28, with 13 bases lining up with TRBD2. Germline V lookup: CDR1 MDHEN, CDR2 SYDVKM. The CDR3 runs to 16 residues. The junction had 9 bases not matched to a gene; V was cut back by 5 bases and J by 9 bases.